The present T cell receptor beta chain was sequenced within a study of blood T cell repertoires in COVID-19. V was pared by 4 bases and J by 1 base, with 11 bases of the junction left unmatched. This CDR3 is 19 amino acids long. Per germline, CDR1 SGHVS and CDR2 FNYEAQ. Sequencing used immunoSEQ multiplex PCR; TCRdb keeps in-frame clones, though not all of them. The data show about 150,000 clones, more than 80% seen once. The specimen sequenced was peripheral blood. This chain joins TRBV7-6 and TRBJ2-1; 12 bases match TRBD2. The clonotype originates from a man aged 50 or older with acute or convalescent COVID-19. CDR3: CASSSTLAGGLSSYNEQFF. CDR3 coding DNA: TGTGCCAGCAGCTCCACGCTAGCGGGGGGGTTGAGTTCCTACAATGAGCAGTTCTTC.